This is a list of T cell receptor beta chains from one sample in a study of T cell responses to AZD1222 COVID-19 vaccine. Only in-frame clones appear in the TCRdb table, and some are missing; sequencing was by immunoSEQ multiplex PCR. The sample shows 150,000 to 200,000 clones, over 85% of them seen only once. The sample here was peripheral blood, taken 28 days after the second AZD1222 dose. Every receptor here comes from an adult who received the AZD1222 COVID-19 vaccine. Both conserved end residues are part of each CDR3. A D gene is named only where the DNA matches it firmly. The listing skips clone size in some rows; elsewhere it reads once, few, many or a size class.

v_gene	abundance	d_gene	j_gene	CDR3nt	CDR3aa
TRBV7-2	.	.	TRBJ1-1	TGTGCCAGCAGCTTAGCTTTTGGGGGGGGAACTGAAGCTTTCTTT	CASSLAFGGGTEAFF
TRBV6-4	.	TRBD1	TRBJ2-1	TGTGCCAGCAGCGCTGGACAGGGGAGTGAGCAGTTCTTC	CASSAGQGSEQFF
TRBV7-3	.	.	TRBJ2-7	TGTGCCAGCAGCTTAACTGGAGACAGCTCCTACGAGCAGTACTTC	CASSLTGDSSYEQYF
TRBV6-2/TRBV6-3	.	.	TRBJ1-2	TGTGCCAGCAGTTACCCAAACAGAGCCAACTATGGCTACACCTTC	CASSYPNRANYGYTF
TRBV20-1	.	.	TRBJ1-3	TGCAGTGCAACGGGGGGAAACACCATATATTTT	CSATGGNTIYF
TRBV2	.	.	TRBJ1-6	TGTGCCAGCAGGGGACCGTTCACCCTCCACTTT	CASRGPFTLHF
TRBV6-4	.	.	TRBJ1-2	TGTGCCAGCAGTGACGGCAGAAACTATGGCTACACCTTC	CASSDGRNYGYTF
TRBV7-2	.	TRBD2	TRBJ2-1	TGTGCCAGCAGCTTAGATAGCGGGGGGATTACTCGGCAGTTCTTC	CASSLDSGGITRQFF
TRBV4-3	.	.	TRBJ1-3	TGCGCCAGCAGCCAAGACAGGGCAGGGGCTGGAAACACCATATATTTT	CASSQDRAGAGNTIYF
TRBV7-3	.	.	TRBJ1-2	TGTGCCAGCAGCTCGGAGACGGCGGGCTATGGCTACACCTTC	CASSSETAGYGYTF
TRBV28	.	.	TRBJ2-7	TGTGCCAGCAGTTTAGGGGGGGGCAAGTACGAGCAGTACTTC	CASSLGGGKYEQYF
TRBV3-1/TRBV3-2	.	.	TRBJ2-7	TGTGCCAGCAGCCAATGGCGTGGATTTTACGAGCAGTACTTC	CASSQWRGFYEQYF
TRBV3-1/TRBV3-2	.	.	TRBJ1-2	TGTGCCAGCAGCCAAGACCCCGGTGGTTATGGCTACACCTTC	CASSQDPGGYGYTF
TRBV5-1	.	TRBD1	TRBJ1-2	TGCGCCAGCAGCTCACCCGACAGGGGCGCTTATGGCTACACCTTC	CASSSPDRGAYGYTF
TRBV6-4	.	TRBD2	TRBJ2-1	TGTGCCAGCAGTGACGGACGGGGGGGCTCCTACAATGAGCAGTTCTTC	CASSDGRGGSYNEQFF
TRBV4-2	.	.	TRBJ1-5	TGTGCCAGCAGCCAAGTTCAGGGGACGAGCAATCAGCCCCAGCATTTT	CASSQVQGTSNQPQHF
TRBV6-5	.	.	TRBJ1-5	TGTGCCAGCAGTTACACTACAGGAACCCAGCCCCAGCATTTT	CASSYTTGTQPQHF
TRBV6-6	.	.	TRBJ2-7	TGTGCCAGCAGTTACACAGGAGGCGCCTACGAGCAGTACTTC	CASSYTGGAYEQYF
TRBV7-2	.	.	TRBJ1-1	TGTGCCAGCAGCTTCTCTGAGAACACTGAAGCTTTCTTT	CASSFSENTEAFF
TRBV12-3/TRBV12-4	once	TRBD2	TRBJ2-7	TGTGCCAGCAGTTGGGGATTGAGCGGGGTCGTCTTC	CASSWGLSGVVF
TRBV7-9	.	TRBD2	TRBJ2-5	TGTGCCAGCAGTACTGTAGCGGGGGGCCAAGAGACCCAGTACTTC	CASSTVAGGQETQYF
TRBV12-3/TRBV12-4	.	.	TRBJ2-1	TGTGCCAGCAGGGGGGGCTACAATGAGCAGTTCTTC	CASRGGYNEQFF
TRBV12-5	.	.	TRBJ1-1	TGTGCTAGTGGTTTGGGACGGGGACAGAACACTGAAGCTTTCTTT	CASGLGRGQNTEAFF
TRBV3-1/TRBV3-2	.	.	TRBJ1-5	TGTGCCAGCAGCCAAGGGGTACATCAGCCCCAGCATTTT	CASSQGVHQPQHF
TRBV28	few	.	TRBJ2-1	TGTGCCAGCAGTTTATCTCCCCGGGGGAATGAGCAGTTCTTC	CASSLSPRGNEQFF
TRBV29-1	.	TRBD2	TRBJ2-2	TGCAGCGTTTCGGGAGGGAGAGGCACCGGGGAGCTGTTTTTT	CSVSGGRGTGELFF
TRBV7-8	.	.	TRBJ2-2	TGTGCCAGCAGCTTCGGACAACTCAACACCGGGGAGCTGTTTTTT	CASSFGQLNTGELFF
TRBV7-8	once	TRBD1	TRBJ1-2	TGTGCCAGCAGCTTACAGGGGACAGCTAACTATGGCTACACCTTC	CASSLQGTANYGYTF
TRBV7-9	once	TRBD1	TRBJ1-5	TGTGCCAGCAGCTCCGGATGGGGACAGGACTATCAGCCCCAGCATTTT	CASSSGWGQDYQPQHF
TRBV6-5	.	TRBD1	TRBJ1-2	TGTGCCAGCAGTTACTCGGGGACAGCCATATATGGCTACACCTTC	CASSYSGTAIYGYTF
TRBV5-1	.	.	TRBJ2-2	TGCGCCAGCAGCAGCGGTAGGAACACCGGGGAGCTGTTTTTT	CASSSGRNTGELFF
TRBV16	.	TRBD1	TRBJ2-7	TGTGCCAGCAGCCAATCGAGGGCACAGGGGGCGGGAGAGCAGTACTTC	CASSQSRAQGAGEQYF
TRBV10-3	.	.	TRBJ1-3	TGTGCCATCAGTGACGCCGGGAAGGGAAACACCATATATTTT	CAISDAGKGNTIYF
TRBV7-8	.	.	TRBJ1-1	TGTGCCAGCAGCCCAATTTGGGGTGACACTGAAGCTTTCTTT	CASSPIWGDTEAFF
TRBV30	once	.	TRBJ1-5	TGTGCCTGGAGTGTACTTCAGGGGTCCCAGCCCCAGCATTTT	CAWSVLQGSQPQHF
TRBV7-9	.	.	TRBJ1-2	TGTGCCAGCAGCTTAGTGCGCAGGGACCGGGATGGCTACACCTTC	CASSLVRRDRDGYTF
TRBV7-3	.	.	TRBJ2-7	TGTGCCAGCAGCTCAGGGTTCGGAGGCGAGCAGTACTTC	CASSSGFGGEQYF
TRBV2	.	.	TRBJ2-7	TGTGCCAGCAGTGTGGTAGACTCCTACGAGCAGTACTTC	CASSVVDSYEQYF
TRBV14	once	.	TRBJ1-6	TGTGCCAGCAGCCAAGACAGGGGTGGTAATTCACCCCTCCACTTT	CASSQDRGGNSPLHF
TRBV19	.	.	TRBJ1-4	TGTGCCAGTAGTATTCAAGCCAATAATGAAAAACTGTTTTTT	CASSIQANNEKLFF
TRBV25-1	.	.	TRBJ2-1	TGTGCCAGCAGTGGGCAGGGAGGGGGTAGTGAGCAGTTCTTC	CASSGQGGGSEQFF
TRBV9	.	.	TRBJ1-2	TGTGCCAGCAGCGTAGGAACAGCCAGTCGGTCTGGCTACACCTTC	CASSVGTASRSGYTF
TRBV6-5	once	TRBD1	TRBJ2-7	TGTGCCAGCAGTTACCTAGCTTCGGGACAGGACTACGAGCAGTACTTC	CASSYLASGQDYEQYF
TRBV12-2	.	.	TRBJ1-1	TGTGCAAGTCGCTTAGGACCGGGACAGGGTAGTTCGAACACTGAAGCTTTCTTT	CASRLGPGQGSSNTEAFF
TRBV5-6	.	TRBD2	TRBJ2-3	TGTGCCAGCAGCCAGCGGGGGGGCCCTACAGATACGCAGTATTTT	CASSQRGGPTDTQYF
TRBV4-2	.	.	TRBJ1-2	TGTGCCAGCAGCCAACCAACAGGGTCGGCCTATGGCTACACCTTC	CASSQPTGSAYGYTF
TRBV19	.	.	TRBJ2-7	TGTGCCAGTAGTATAGTGTCAGAGTCCGGCTACGAGCAGTACTTC	CASSIVSESGYEQYF
TRBV2	.	TRBD2	TRBJ2-1	TGTGCCAGCTTCTCCGGGACTAGACTTTTGAGCTCCTACAATGAGCAGTTCTTC	CASFSGTRLLSSYNEQFF
TRBV5-8	.	.	TRBJ1-4	TGTGCCAGCAGCCACCGACAGGCCCAAGAAAAACTGTTTTTT	CASSHRQAQEKLFF
TRBV2	.	.	TRBJ2-2	TGTGCCAGCAGTGATCTGAGTGGATACACCGGGGAGCTGTTTTTT	CASSDLSGYTGELFF
TRBV28	.	.	TRBJ1-4	TGTGCCAGCAGCTTGCCGACGAGCGGGAATGAAAAACTGTTTTTT	CASSLPTSGNEKLFF
TRBV6-5	.	TRBD2	TRBJ2-1	TGTGCCAGCAGTAGCGGGGTATCCTACAATGAGCAGTTCTTC	CASSSGVSYNEQFF
TRBV7-6	.	.	TRBJ1-3	TGTGCCAGCAGCTCGCGAAGACGGGGCTCTGGAAACACCATATATTTT	CASSSRRRGSGNTIYF
TRBV12-3/TRBV12-4	.	.	TRBJ2-5	TGTGCCAGCACCTTAGACAGACAAGAGACCCAGTACTTC	CASTLDRQETQYF
TRBV12-3/TRBV12-4	.	.	TRBJ1-2	TGTGCCAGCAACGCCGGGCCGGTGGGAGGCTACACCTTC	CASNAGPVGGYTF
TRBV9	.	.	TRBJ2-5	TGTGCCAGCAGCGCCGCCCCCAGGATACAAGAGACCCAGTACTTC	CASSAAPRIQETQYF
TRBV5-5	.	.	TRBJ1-1	TGTGCCAGCAGCTTTCAGGAAGGCACCACTGAAGCTTTCTTT	CASSFQEGTTEAFF
TRBV14	.	TRBD1	TRBJ2-3	TGTGCCAGCAGCCGAGGGCAGGGGGCCGCAGATACGCAGTATTTT	CASSRGQGAADTQYF
TRBV29-1	.	.	TRBJ2-7	TGCAGCGTCGACTTAACAGGGAACGAGCAGTACTTC	CSVDLTGNEQYF